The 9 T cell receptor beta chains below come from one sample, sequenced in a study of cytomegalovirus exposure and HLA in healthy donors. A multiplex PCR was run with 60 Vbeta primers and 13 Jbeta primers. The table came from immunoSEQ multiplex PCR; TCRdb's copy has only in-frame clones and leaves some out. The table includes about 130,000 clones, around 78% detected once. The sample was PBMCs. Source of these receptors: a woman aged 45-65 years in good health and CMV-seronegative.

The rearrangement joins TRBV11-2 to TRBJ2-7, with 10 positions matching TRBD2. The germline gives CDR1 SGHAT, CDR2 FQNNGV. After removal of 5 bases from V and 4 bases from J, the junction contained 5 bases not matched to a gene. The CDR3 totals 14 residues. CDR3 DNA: TGTGCCAGCAGCCCTAGTAGCGGGGGGTACGAGCAGTACTTC. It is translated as CASSPSSGGYEQYF.

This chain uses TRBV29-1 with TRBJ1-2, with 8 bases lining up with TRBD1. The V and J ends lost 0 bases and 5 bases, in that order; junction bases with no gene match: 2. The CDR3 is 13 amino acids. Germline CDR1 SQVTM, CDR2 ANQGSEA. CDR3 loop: CSVEEGQAYGYTF. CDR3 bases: TGCAGCGTTGAAGAGGGACAGGCGTATGGCTACACCTTC.

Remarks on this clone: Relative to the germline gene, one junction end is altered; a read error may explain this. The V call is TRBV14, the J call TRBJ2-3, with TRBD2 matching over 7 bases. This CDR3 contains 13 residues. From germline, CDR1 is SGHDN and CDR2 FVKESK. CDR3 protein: CASSLHTGGGPVF. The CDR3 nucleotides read TGTGCCAGCAGCCTACATACGGGCGGGGGTCCGGTTTTT.

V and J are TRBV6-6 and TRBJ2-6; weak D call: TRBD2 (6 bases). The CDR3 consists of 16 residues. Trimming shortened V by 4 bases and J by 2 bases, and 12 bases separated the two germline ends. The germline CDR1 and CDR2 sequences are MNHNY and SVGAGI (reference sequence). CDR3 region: CASSSRLGTGANVLTF. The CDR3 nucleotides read TGTGCCAGCAGTTCCCGACTAGGAACTGGGGCCAACGTCCTGACTTTC.

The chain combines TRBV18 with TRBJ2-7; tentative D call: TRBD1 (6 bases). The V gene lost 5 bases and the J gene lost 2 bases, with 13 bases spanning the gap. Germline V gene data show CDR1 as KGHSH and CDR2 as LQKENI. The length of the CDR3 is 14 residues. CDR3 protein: CASSSRDKAYEQYF. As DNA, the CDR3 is TGTGCCAGCTCATCCCGGGACAAAGCCTACGAGCAGTACTTC. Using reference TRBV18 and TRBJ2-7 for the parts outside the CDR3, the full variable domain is NAGVMQNPRHLVRRRGQEARLRCSPMKGHSHVYWYRQLPEEGLKFMVYLQKENIIDESGMPKERFSAEFPKEGPSILRIQQVVRGDSAAYFCASSSRDKAYEQYFGPGTRLTVT.

DNA for the CDR3: TGTGCCTGGAGCGGGGACAGCAAGAATGAAAAACTGTTTTTT. Protein: CAWSGDSKNEKLFF. The chain recombines TRBV30 with TRBJ1-4; 7 bases are shared with TRBD1. This CDR3 is built from 14 residues. The junction had 6 bases not matched to a gene; V was cut back by 3 bases and J by 5 bases. Germline V CDR1 and CDR2: GTSNPN, SVGIG (reference sequence).

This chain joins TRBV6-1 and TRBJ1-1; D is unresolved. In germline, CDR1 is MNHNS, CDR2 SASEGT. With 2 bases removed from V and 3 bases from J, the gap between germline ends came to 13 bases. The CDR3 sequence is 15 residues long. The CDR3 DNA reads TGTGCCAGCAGTGAACGGGGTTCGGATTACACTGAAGCTTTCTTT. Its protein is CASSERGSDYTEAFF.

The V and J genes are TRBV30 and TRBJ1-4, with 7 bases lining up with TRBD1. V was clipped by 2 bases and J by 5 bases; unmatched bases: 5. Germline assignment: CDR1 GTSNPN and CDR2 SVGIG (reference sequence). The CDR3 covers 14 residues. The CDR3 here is CAWSPGQSNEKLFF. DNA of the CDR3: TGTGCCTGGAGTCCGGGACAGAGCAATGAAAAACTGTTTTTT.

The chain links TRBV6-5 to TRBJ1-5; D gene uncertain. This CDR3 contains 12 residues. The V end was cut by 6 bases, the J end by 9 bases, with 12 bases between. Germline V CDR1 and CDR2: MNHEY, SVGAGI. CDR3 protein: CASREALGPQHF. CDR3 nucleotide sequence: TGTGCCAGCAGAGAGGCCCTCGGGCCCCAGCATTTT.